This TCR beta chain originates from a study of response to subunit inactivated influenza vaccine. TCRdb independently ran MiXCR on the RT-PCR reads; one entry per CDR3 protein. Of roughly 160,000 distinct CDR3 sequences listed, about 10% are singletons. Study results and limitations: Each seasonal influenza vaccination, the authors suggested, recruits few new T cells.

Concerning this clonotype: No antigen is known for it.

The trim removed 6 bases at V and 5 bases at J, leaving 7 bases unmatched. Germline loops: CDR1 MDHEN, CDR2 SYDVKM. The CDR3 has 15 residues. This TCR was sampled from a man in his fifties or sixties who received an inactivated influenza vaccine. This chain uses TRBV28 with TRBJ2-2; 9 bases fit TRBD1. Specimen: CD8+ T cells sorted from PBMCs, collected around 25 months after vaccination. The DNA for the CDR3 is TGTGCCAGCAGCCGCCGGGACAGGGTTACCGGGGAGCTGTTTTTT. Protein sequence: CASSRRDRVTGELFF.